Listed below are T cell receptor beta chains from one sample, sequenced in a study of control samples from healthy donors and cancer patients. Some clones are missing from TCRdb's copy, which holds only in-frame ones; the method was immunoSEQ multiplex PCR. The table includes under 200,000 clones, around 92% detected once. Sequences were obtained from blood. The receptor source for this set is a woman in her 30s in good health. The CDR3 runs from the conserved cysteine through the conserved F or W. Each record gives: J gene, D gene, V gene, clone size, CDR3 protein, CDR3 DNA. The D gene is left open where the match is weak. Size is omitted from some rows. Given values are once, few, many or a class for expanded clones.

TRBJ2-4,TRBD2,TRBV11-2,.,CASSLVASGSDIQYF,TGTGCCAGCAGCTTAGTCGCTAGCGGGAGTGACATTCAGTACTTC
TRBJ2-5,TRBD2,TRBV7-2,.,CASSLGRRGETQYF,TGTGCCAGCAGCTTAGGAAGGCGGGGGGAGACCCAGTACTTC
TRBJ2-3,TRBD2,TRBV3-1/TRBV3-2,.,CASSRSGVSTDTQYF,TGTGCCAGCAGCCGTAGCGGGGTCAGCACAGATACGCAGTATTTT
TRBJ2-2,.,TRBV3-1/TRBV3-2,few,CASSQDHRRMRATGELFF,TGTGCCAGCAGCCAAGATCACCGACGAATGAGGGCCACCGGGGAGCTGTTTTTT
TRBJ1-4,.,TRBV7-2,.,CASSLGVATNEKLFF,TGTGCCAGCAGCTTAGGGGTCGCAACTAATGAAAAACTGTTTTTT
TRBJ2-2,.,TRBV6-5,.,CASSKGGNTGELFF,TGTGCCAGCAGTAAGGGGGGGAACACCGGGGAGCTGTTTTTT
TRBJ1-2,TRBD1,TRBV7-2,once,CASSNRGLYGYTF,TGTGCCAGCAGCAACAGGGGGCTCTATGGCTACACCTTC
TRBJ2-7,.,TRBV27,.,CASSPPNYEQYF,TGTGCCAGCAGTCCCCCTAACTACGAGCAGTACTTC
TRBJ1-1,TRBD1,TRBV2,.,CASKGQGALNTEAFF,TGTGCCAGCAAGGGACAGGGGGCCTTGAACACTGAAGCTTTCTTT
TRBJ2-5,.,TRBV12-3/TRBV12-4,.,CASSLGQVGTQYF,TGTGCCAGCAGTTTAGGACAGGTGGGGACCCAGTACTTC
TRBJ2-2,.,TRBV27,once,CASSPRDRDTGELFF,TGTGCCAGCAGCCCTCGGGACCGGGACACCGGGGAGCTGTTTTTT
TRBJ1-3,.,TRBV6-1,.,CASSEGGPGNTIYF,TGTGCCAGCAGTGAAGGCGGTCCGGGAAACACCATATATTTT
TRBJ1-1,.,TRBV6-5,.,CASSYQGRMNTEAFF,TGTGCCAGCAGTTACCAGGGACGGATGAACACTGAAGCTTTCTTT
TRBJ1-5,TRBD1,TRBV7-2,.,CASSLGRLESQGAQPQHF,TGTGCCAGCAGCTTAGGACGACTTGAATCACAGGGGGCTCAGCCCCAGCATTTT
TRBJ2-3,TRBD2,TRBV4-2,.,CASSQGGGGGGTDTQYF,TGTGCCAGCAGCCAAGGGGGCGGCGGGGGGGGCACAGATACGCAGTATTTT
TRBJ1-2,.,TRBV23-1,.,CASSQAGNYGYTF,TGCGCCAGCAGTCAGGCTGGGAACTATGGCTACACCTTC
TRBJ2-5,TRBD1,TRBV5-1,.,CASSRQGGQETQYF,TGCGCCAGCAGCCGACAGGGGGGCCAAGAGACCCAGTACTTC
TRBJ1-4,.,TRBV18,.,CASSQGHNEKLFF,TGTGCCAGCTCACAGGGACATAATGAAAAACTGTTTTTT
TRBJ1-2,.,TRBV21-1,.,CASSKGAGYYGYTF,TGTGCCAGCAGCAAAGGGGCAGGGTACTATGGCTACACCTTC
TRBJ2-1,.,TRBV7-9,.,CASSLARTDNEQFF,TGTGCCAGCAGCTTAGCCAGGACAGACAATGAGCAGTTCTTC
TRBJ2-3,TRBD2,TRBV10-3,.,CAISESFKASGNTDTQYF,TGTGCCATCAGTGAGTCGTTTAAGGCTAGCGGGAACACAGATACGCAGTATTTT
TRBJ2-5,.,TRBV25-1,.,CASSESQETQYF,TGTGCCAGCAGTGAATCCCAAGAGACCCAGTACTTC
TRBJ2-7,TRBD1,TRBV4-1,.,CASSQEGTGAYEQYF,TGCGCCAGCAGCCAAGAAGGGACAGGGGCCTACGAGCAGTACTTC
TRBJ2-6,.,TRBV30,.,CAWSQVPSGANVLTF,TGTGCCTGGAGTCAGGTTCCCTCTGGGGCCAACGTCCTGACTTTC